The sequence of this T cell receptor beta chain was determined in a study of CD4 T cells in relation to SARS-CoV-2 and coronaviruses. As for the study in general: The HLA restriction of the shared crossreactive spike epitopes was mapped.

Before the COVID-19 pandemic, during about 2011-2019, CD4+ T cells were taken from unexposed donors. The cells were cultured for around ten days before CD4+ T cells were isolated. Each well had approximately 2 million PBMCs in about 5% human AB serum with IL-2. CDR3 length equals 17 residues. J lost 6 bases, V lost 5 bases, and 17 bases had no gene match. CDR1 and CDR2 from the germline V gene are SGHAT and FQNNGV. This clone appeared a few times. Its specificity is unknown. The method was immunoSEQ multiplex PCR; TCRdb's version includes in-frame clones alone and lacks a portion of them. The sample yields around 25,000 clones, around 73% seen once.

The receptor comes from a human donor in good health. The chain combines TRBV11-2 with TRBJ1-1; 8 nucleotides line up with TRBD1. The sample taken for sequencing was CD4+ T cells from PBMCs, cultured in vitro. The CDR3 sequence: CASSASRTGSSRAEAFF. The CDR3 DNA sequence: TGTGCCAGCAGCGCTAGCCGGACAGGGTCTAGTAGGGCTGAAGCTTTCTTT. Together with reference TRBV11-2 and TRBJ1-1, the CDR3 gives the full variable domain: EAGVAQSPRYKIIEKRQSVAFWCNPISGHATLYWYQQILGQGPKLLIQFQNNGVVDDSQLPKDRFSAERLKGVDSTLKIQPAKLEDSAVYLCASSASRTGSSRAEAFFGQGTRLTVV.